This T cell receptor beta chain was sequenced for a study of CD8+ T cells in alopecia areata. Study-wide background: Patients received oral tofacitinib, 5 to 10 mg twice daily, for moderate-to-severe alopecia areata. Percent of scalp involved defined treated patients' severity scores.

Germline values: CDR1 SEHNR, CDR2 FQNEAQ (reference sequence). Unmatched junction bases numbered 8, after V lost 5 bases and J lost 0 bases. This CDR3 spans 17 amino acids. Study-level points and caveats: Scalp clonality, along with expanded CD8+ clones among the top 100, was significantly decreased by tofacitinib. Normal skin contains resident alphabeta T cells, and these are also sequenced in scalp samples.

This clone has only a few counts. What it binds is not known. As the sequencing template, cDNA was produced by extracting RNA and reverse transcribing it. Data came from immunoSEQ multiplex PCR; TCRdb stores just in-frame clones and leaves some out. The repertoire holds 15,000 to 20,000 clones, with 59% as singletons. The sample's treatment: oral pan-JAK inhibitor, 5-10 mg twice daily. From alopecia areata patients, lesional scalp punch biopsies and peripheral blood were collected. The sequence was collected from a human donor with alopecia areata. Material: skin, obtained at week 4, from a patient treated with tofacitinib. This chain links TRBV7-9 with TRBJ2-2; 8 bases map to TRBD1. The CDR3 loop is CASSPGDRPANTGELFF. In nucleotides, the CDR3 is TGTGCCAGCAGCCCCGGGGACAGGCCAGCGAACACCGGGGAGCTGTTTTTT.